The 17 T cell receptor beta chains listed next were all sequenced from one sample in a study of T cells in Graves' hyperthyroidism and ophthalmopathy. From RNA transcripts, TCR beta CDR3 regions were amplified. The HTBI primer set served for first-round RT-PCR of the TCR CDR3. TCRdb independently ran MiXCR on the multiplex PCR reads; one entry per CDR3 protein. This table has 240,000 or so distinct CDR3 sequences, roughly 17% appearing once. Sequencing was performed on blood. These receptors were taken from a woman under 30 with Graves' ophthalmopathy.

At least ten counts were recorded for this clonotype. This chain uses TRBV11-2 with TRBJ1-1; D perhaps matches TRBD1 (5 bases). There are 16 residues in the CDR3. Trimming stripped 4 bases from V and 1 base from J, with 16 bases between. Germline-derived CDR1 and CDR2 are SGHAT and FQNNGV. CDR3 DNA: TGTGCCAGCAGCTCCCTTACAGTAACAGGGAACACTGAAGCTTTCTTT. Translating gives CASSSLTVTGNTEAFF.

Many counts were recorded for this clonotype. The rearrangement joins TRBV7-2 to TRBJ2-6; D may be TRBD2 (5 bases). This CDR3 contains 16 residues. V was pared by 3 bases and J by 4 bases, with 13 bases between. Germline CDR1 SGHTA, CDR2 FQGNSA. The DNA of the CDR3 is TGTGCCAGCAGCTTCTATGGGGAGTTGGGGGCCAACGTCCTGACTTTC. As protein: CASSFYGELGANVLTF.

To note about this clonotype: Relative to the germline gene, one junction end is altered; a read error may explain this. The chain links TRBV28 to TRBJ2-1; 7 bases match TRBD1. Germline loops: CDR1 MDHEN, CDR2 SYDVKM. The CDR3 totals 14 residues. The CDR3 protein is CASSLADRVYEQSF. The DNA of the CDR3 is TGTGCCAGCAGCTTGGCCGACAGGGTTTATGAGCAGTCCTTC.

This clonotype was seen repeatedly, ten times or more. The chain is built from TRBV3-1 and TRBJ2-7; the D is unclear. There are 14 residues in the CDR3. Germline V CDR1 and CDR2: LGHDT, YNNKEL (reference sequence). V lost 0 bases, J lost 7 bases, and 13 bases lay in between. The CDR3 sequence is CASSQDQGLGEQYF. The CDR3 nucleotides are TGTGCCAGCAGCCAAGATCAAGGGTTGGGGGAGCAGTACTTC.

This clonotype has a count of ten or more. This chain joins TRBV6-6 and TRBJ2-7; TRBD2 matches 8 bases. Germline V gene lookup returns CDR1 MNHNY and CDR2 SVGAGI (reference sequence). V lost 0 bases and J lost 2; bases outside the gene matches: 3. The CDR3 runs 15 residues. In DNA, the CDR3 is TGTGCCAGCAGTTACTCGGCTAGCGGGCCCTACGAGCAGTACTTC. As protein: CASSYSASGPYEQYF.

This chain links TRBV28 with TRBJ1-2; a weak D match, TRBD1 (6 bases). Germline V gene sequence: CDR1 MDHEN, CDR2 SYDVKM. V lost 7 bases and J 7 bases, leaving 19 bases between the germline ends. The length of the CDR3 is 14 residues. The CDR3 spells CASIKRGRGGGYTF. CDR3 DNA: TGTGCCAGCATTAAGCGTGGCAGGGGTGGTGGCTACACCTTC.

This clonotype was seen at least ten times. This chain links TRBV27 with TRBJ2-2; 14 nucleotides agree with TRBD2. Germline V gene lookup returns CDR1 MNHEY and CDR2 SMNVEV (reference sequence). With 3 bases clipped from V and 4 bases from J, the junction kept 7 bases outside the gene matches. The CDR3 totals 18 residues. For the CDR3, the DNA is TGTGCCAGCAGTTTTCCCGGGACTAGCGGGGGTTCCACCGGGGAGCTGTTTTTT. It encodes CASSFPGTSGGSTGELFF.

V gene TRBV5-1 combines with J gene TRBJ2-1; 8 bases agree with TRBD1. With V trimmed by 2 bases and J by 6 bases, 7 bases remained unmatched. CDR1 is SGHRS and CDR2 is YFSETQ in the germline V gene. The CDR3 contains 15 residues. For the CDR3, the DNA is TGCGCCAGCAGCTTCGGGACAGGCCTATCCAATGAGCAGTTCTTC. Amino acid sequence: CASSFGTGLSNEQFF.

The chain has TRBV19 and TRBJ2-2; the D is unclear. Germline assignment: CDR1 LNHDA and CDR2 SQIVND (reference sequence). This CDR3 is 12 amino acids long. Trimming left V 4 bases short and J 3 bases short, with 3 bases between. The CDR3 is CASSRHTGELFF. CDR3 bases: TGTGCCAGTAGTAGGCACACCGGGGAGCTGTTTTTT.

This clonotype came up many times. The genes are TRBV4-3 and TRBJ2-1; TRBD2 agrees at 11 bases. Germline assignment: CDR1 LGHNA and CDR2 YSLEER. This CDR3 region has 17 residues. The V and J ends lost 4 bases and 0 bases, in that order; junction bases with no gene match: 5. CDR3 in DNA: TGCGCCAGCAGCCGAATAGCGGGAGGGAGCTCCTACAATGAGCAGTTCTTC. Protein sequence: CASSRIAGGSSYNEQFF.

A remark on this clonotype: Since a much larger clone is just one base distant, this may be a read error. This rearrangement joins TRBV5-1 to TRBJ1-2, with D possibly TRBD1 on 6 matching bases. V gave up 0 bases and J gave up 0 bases, with 18 bases separating them. CDR3 length equals 18 residues. Germline V gene data show CDR1 as SGHRS and CDR2 as YFSETQ. CDR3 bases: TGCGCCAGCAGCTTGGCCGTATACAGGGTTCGAGCTAACTATGGCTACACCTTC. It encodes CASSLAVYRVRANYGYTF.

J is TRBJ2-1 and V is TRBV2; 13 bases align to TRBD2. CDR1 and CDR2 from the germline V gene are SNHLY and FYNNEI. The CDR3 contains 14 residues. Trimming took 3 bases from V and 8 from J; bases not matched to a gene: 1. The CDR3 protein is CASSETSGRYEQFF. The CDR3, as DNA: TGTGCCAGCAGTGAGACTAGCGGGAGGTATGAGCAGTTCTTC.

This clonotype showed up many times. The gene calls are TRBV12-5 and TRBJ1-5; TRBD1 might be the D (5 bases). V lost 5 bases and J lost 6, with 5 bases in between. The CDR3 has 11 residues. CDR1 LGHNT and CDR2 FRNRAP come from the germline V gene. This CDR3 reads CASGQGQPQHF. CDR3 DNA: TGTGCTAGTGGTCAGGGTCAGCCCCAGCATTTT.

This clonotype was picked up many times. The gene calls are TRBV4-1 and TRBJ2-5, with 7 bases aligning to TRBD2. The CDR3 length is 15 residues. The germline V gene has CDR1 MGHRA and CDR2 YSYEKL. V dropped 0 bases and J dropped 4; count of bases not matched to a gene: 5. The CDR3, as DNA: TGCGCCAGCAGCCAAGAGGGGACTAACGCAGAGACCCAGTACTTC. Protein: CASSQEGTNAETQYF.

The table lists this clonotype with many counts. The chain has TRBV15 and TRBJ2-5; unclear D gene. V lost 0 bases, J lost 10 bases, and 12 bases lay in between. This CDR3 spans 13 amino acids. Germline V lookup: CDR1 LNHNV, CDR2 YYDKDF (reference sequence). This chain's CDR3 is CATSRDPLAHQYF. Here the CDR3 DNA reads TGTGCCACCAGCAGAGATCCCTTGGCGCACCAGTACTTC.

This chain joins TRBV15 and TRBJ1-1; the D gene is possibly TRBD1 (6 bases). The CDR3 consists of 16 residues. The V end was cut by 0 bases, the J end by 2 bases, with 13 bases between. Per the germline V gene, CDR1 is LNHNV and CDR2 is YYDKDF (reference sequence). Written as DNA, the CDR3 is TGTGCCACCAGCAGAGATCCCCAGGGGATTAACACTGAAGCTTTCTTT. Its protein product is CATSRDPQGINTEAFF.

This clonotype is a singleton in its sample. The V gene is TRBV19, the J gene TRBJ1-1; possibly TRBD1 for D (6 bases). This CDR3 contains 11 residues. Germline CDR1 LNHDA, CDR2 SQIVND (reference sequence). The V end lost 9 bases, the J end lost 6 bases, and 11 bases lay between the germline ends. Here the CDR3 reads CARPRTAEAFF. CDR3 DNA: TGTGCCAGGCCCCGGACAGCTGAAGCTTTCTTT. Based on the CDR3 plus reference TRBV19 and TRBJ1-1, the full variable domain is DGGITQSPKYLFRKEGQNVTLSCEQNLNHDAMYWYRQDPGQGLRLIYYSQIVNDFQKGDIAEGYSVSREKKESFPLTVTSAQKNPTAFYLCARPRTAEAFFGQGTRLTVV.